Sequencing of this T cell receptor beta chain was carried out in a study of cytomegalovirus exposure and HLA in healthy donors. Regarding the study as a whole: It has been reported that TCR beta sequences accurately predicted the HLA-A and HLA-B alleles of most subjects.

The PCR used 60 Vbeta and 13 Jbeta primers. The table came from immunoSEQ multiplex PCR; TCRdb's copy has only in-frame clones and leaves some out. This sample has about 67,000 clones, with just under 80% found just once. This clone was counted between two and nine times. Its target is unknown. The CDR3 contains 15 residues. Losses at the gene ends were 11 bases for V and 14 bases for J; bases not matched to a gene: 24. The germline V gene encodes CDR1 WNHNN and CDR2 SYGVQD (reference sequence). The clonotype originates from a man aged 35-49 years in good health and CMV-seronegative. Material for sequencing was PBMCs. J is TRBJ2-3 and V is TRBV10-1, with 8 nucleotides matching TRBD2. The CDR3 is CAGRLAGLKPFPRYF. CDR3 nucleotide sequence: TGCGCCGGGAGGTTAGCGGGATTAAAGCCGTTCCCGCGGTATTTT.